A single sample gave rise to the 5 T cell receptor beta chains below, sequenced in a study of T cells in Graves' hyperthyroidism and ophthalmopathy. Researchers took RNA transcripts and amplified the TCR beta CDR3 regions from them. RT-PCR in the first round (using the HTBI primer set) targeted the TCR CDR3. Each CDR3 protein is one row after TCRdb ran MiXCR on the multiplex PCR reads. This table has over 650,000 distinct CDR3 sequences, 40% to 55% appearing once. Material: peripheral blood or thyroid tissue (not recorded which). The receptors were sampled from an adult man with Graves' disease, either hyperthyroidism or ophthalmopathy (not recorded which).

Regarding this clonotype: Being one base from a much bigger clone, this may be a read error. In DNA, the CDR3 is TGTGCCACCAGTGATCCAGGGATGTATGGCTACACCTTC. Translating gives CATSDPGMYGYTF. This chain uses TRBV24-1 with TRBJ1-2, with D possibly being TRBD1 (5 bases). Germline-derived CDR1 and CDR2 are KGHDR and SFDVKD. V lost 3 bases and J lost 5, with 9 bases in between. The CDR3 totals 13 residues.

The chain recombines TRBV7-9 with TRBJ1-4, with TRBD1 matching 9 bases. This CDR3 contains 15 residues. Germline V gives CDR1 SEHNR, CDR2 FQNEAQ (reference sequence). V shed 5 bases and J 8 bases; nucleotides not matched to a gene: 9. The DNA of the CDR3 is TGTGCCAGCAGCCCCAAACAGGGGGCGAGAGAAAAACTGTTTTTT. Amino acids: CASSPKQGAREKLFF. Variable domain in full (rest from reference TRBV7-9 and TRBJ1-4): DTGVSQNPRHKITKRGQNVTFRCDPISEHNRLYWYRQTLGQGPEFLTYFQNEAQLEKSRLLSDRFSAERPKGSFSTLEIQRTEQGDSAMYLCASSPKQGAREKLFFGSGTQLSVL.

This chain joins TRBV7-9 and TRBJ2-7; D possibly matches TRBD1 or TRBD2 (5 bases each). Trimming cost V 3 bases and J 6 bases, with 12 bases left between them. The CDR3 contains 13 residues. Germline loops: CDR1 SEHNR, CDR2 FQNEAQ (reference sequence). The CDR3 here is CASSFTSGTEQYF. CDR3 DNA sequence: TGTGCCAGCAGCTTTACTTCCGGGACCGAGCAGTACTTC.

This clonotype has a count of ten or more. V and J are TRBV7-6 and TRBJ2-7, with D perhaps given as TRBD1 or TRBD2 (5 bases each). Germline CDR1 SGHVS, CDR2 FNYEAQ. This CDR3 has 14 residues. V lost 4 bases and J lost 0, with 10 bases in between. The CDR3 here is CASSYGGTSYEQYF. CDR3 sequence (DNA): TGTGCCAGCAGCTATGGTGGGACCTCCTACGAGCAGTACTTC.

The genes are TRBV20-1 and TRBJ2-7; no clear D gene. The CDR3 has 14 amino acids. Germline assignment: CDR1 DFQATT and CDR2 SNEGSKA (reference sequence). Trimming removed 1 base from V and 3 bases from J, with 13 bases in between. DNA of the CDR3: TGCAGTGCTAGAGCCCATCCGACGGACTACGAGCAGTACTTC. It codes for CSARAHPTDYEQYF.